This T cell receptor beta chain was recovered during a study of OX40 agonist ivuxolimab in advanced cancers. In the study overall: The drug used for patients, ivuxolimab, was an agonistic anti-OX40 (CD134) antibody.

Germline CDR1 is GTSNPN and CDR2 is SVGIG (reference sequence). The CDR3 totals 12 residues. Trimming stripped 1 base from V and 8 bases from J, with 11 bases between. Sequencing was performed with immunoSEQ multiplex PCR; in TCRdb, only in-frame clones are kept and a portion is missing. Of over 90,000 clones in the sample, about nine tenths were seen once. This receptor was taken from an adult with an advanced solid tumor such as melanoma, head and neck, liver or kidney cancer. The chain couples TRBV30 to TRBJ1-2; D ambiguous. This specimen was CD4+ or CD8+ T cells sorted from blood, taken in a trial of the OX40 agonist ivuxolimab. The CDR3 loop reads CAWSEAVPGYTF. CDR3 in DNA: TGTGCCTGGAGTGAGGCGGTACCCGGCTACACCTTC.